The TCR beta chain under discussion was sequenced for a study of cytomegalovirus exposure and HLA in healthy donors. Overall study context: HLA-typed donors contributed 80 million to 85 million unique TCRs, which were held in an early data release. Membership in the Caucasian-associated ancestry cluster was found for 81% of approximately 430 genotyped donors.

Primers for the PCR totalled 60 Vbeta and 13 Jbeta. Produced via immunoSEQ multiplex PCR; TCRdb's table is partial and in-frame only. The sample shows fewer than 200,000 clones, around 80% of them seen only once. Concerning this clone: No antigen is known for it.

General study points: It was 150 to 200 TCR beta chains that were listed as cytomegalovirus-associated.

The CDR3 sequence is 13 residues long. CDR1 MDHEN and CDR2 SYDVKM come from the germline V gene. Trimming cost V 5 bases and J 4 bases, with 9 bases left between them. Sample: PBMCs. The V and J genes are TRBV28 and TRBJ2-1; D is possibly TRBD2 (5 bases). The TCR comes from a woman aged 45-65 years in good health and CMV-seropositive. The CDR3 reads CASSPGLYNEQFF. The DNA for the CDR3 is TGTGCCAGCAGTCCGGGATTATACAATGAGCAGTTCTTC.